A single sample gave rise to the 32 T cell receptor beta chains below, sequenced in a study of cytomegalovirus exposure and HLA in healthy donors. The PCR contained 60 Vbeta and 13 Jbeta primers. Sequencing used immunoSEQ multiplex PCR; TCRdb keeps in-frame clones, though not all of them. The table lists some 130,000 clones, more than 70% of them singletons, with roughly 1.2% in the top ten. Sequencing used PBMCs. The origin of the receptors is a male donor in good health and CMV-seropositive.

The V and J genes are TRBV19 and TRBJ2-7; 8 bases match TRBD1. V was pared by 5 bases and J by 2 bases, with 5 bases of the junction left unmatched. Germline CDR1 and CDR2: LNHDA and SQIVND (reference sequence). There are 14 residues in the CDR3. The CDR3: CASSSGQGPYEQYF. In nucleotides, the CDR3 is TGTGCCAGTAGTTCCGGACAGGGACCCTACGAGCAGTACTTC.

The CDR3 sequence is CASSEHSGRADTQYF. CDR3 sequence (DNA): TGTGCCAGCAGTGAACATAGCGGGAGGGCAGATACGCAGTATTTT. This chain joins TRBV25-1 and TRBJ2-3, with 11 bases matching TRBD2. The trim removed 2 bases at V and 4 bases at J, leaving 2 bases unmatched. The CDR3 extends over 15 amino acids. CDR1 and CDR2 (germline): MGHDK, SYGVNS. Full variable domain (remainder filled in from reference TRBV25-1 and TRBJ2-3): EADIYQTPRYLVIGTGKKITLECSQTMGHDKMYWYQQDPGMELHLIHYSYGVNSTEKGDLSSESTVSRIRTEHFPLTLESARPSHTSQYLCASSEHSGRADTQYFGPGTRLTVL.

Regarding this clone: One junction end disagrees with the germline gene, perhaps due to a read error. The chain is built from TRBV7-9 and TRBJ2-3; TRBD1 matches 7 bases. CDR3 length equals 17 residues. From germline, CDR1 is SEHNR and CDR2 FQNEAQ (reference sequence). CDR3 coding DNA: TGTTCCAGCAGCTTAGGCAAAACAGGGGAATTAACAGATACGCAGTATTTT. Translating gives CSSSLGKTGELTDTQYF.

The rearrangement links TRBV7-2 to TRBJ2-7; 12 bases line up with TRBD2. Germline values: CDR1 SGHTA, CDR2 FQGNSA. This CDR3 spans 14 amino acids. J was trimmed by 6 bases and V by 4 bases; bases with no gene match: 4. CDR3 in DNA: TGTGCCAGCAGCTCAACTAGCGGGAGGCGCGAGCAGTACTTC. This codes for CASSSTSGRREQYF.

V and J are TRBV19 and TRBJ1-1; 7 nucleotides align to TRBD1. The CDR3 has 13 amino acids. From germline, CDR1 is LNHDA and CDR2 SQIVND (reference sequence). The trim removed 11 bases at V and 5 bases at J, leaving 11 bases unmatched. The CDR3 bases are TGTGCCTCGTCGGACAGGATTGAGACTGAAGCTTTCTTT. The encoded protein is CASSDRIETEAFF. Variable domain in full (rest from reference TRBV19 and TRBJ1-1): DGGITQSPKYLFRKEGQNVTLSCEQNLNHDAMYWYRQDPGQGLRLIYYSQIVNDFQKGDIAEGYSVSREKKESFPLTVTSAQKNPTAFYLCASSDRIETEAFFGQGTRLTVV.

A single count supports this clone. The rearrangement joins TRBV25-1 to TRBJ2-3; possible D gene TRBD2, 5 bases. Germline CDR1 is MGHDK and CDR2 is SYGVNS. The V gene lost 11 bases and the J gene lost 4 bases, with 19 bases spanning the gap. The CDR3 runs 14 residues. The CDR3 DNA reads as TGTGCCTCCCTGGGGAGTCACGCCCCAGATACGCAGTATTTT. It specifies CASLGSHAPDTQYF.

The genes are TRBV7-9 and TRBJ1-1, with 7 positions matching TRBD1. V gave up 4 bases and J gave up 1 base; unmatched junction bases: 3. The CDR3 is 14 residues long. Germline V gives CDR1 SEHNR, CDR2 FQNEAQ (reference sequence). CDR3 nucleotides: TGTGCCAGCAGCTCCGGGACAGAGAACACTGAAGCTTTCTTT. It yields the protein CASSSGTENTEAFF.

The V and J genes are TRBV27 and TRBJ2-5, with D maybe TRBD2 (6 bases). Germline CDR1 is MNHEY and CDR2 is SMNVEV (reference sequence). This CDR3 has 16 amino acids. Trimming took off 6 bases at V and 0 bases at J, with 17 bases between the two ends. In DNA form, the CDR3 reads TGTGCCAGCAGCACGCCGGGACTCACGTACCAAGAGACCCAGTACTTC. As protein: CASSTPGLTYQETQYF.

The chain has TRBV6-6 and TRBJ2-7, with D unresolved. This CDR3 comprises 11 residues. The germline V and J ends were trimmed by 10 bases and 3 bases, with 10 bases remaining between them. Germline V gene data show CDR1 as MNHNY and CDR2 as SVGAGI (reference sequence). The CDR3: CATSPGYEQYF. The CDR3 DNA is TGTGCCACCTCCCCGGGCTACGAGCAGTACTTC.

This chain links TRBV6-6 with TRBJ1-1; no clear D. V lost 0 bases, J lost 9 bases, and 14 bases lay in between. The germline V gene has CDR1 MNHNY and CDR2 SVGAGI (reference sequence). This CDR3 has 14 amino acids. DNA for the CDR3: TGTGCCAGCAGTTACTCCGGAGGTTTGTCTCAAGCTTTCTTT. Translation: CASSYSGGLSQAFF.

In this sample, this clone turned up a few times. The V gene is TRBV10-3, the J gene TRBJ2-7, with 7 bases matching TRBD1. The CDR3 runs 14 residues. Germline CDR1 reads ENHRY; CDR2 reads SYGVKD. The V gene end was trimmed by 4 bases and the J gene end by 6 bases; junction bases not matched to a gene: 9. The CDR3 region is CAISAPGQSPEQYF. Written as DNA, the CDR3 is TGTGCCATCAGTGCGCCGGGACAGTCTCCCGAGCAGTACTTC.

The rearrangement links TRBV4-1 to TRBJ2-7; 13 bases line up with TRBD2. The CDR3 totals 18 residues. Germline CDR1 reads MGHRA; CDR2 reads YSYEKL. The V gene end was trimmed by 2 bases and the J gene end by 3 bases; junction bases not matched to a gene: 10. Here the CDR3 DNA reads TGCGCCAGCAGCCAAATGGTTTTGACTAGCGGGGGGTTCTACGAGCAGTACTTC. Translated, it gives CASSQMVLTSGGFYEQYF.

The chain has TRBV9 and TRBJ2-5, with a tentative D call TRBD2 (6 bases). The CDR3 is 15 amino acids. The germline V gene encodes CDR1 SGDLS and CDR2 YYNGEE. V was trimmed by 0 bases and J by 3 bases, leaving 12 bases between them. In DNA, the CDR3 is TGTGCCAGCAGCGTAGGAGCTAGCGTTAAAGAGACCCAGTACTTC. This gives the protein CASSVGASVKETQYF. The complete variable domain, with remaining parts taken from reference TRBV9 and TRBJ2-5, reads DSGVTQTPKHLITATGQRVTLRCSPRSGDLSVYWYQQSLDQGLQFLIQYYNGEERAKGNILERFSAQQFPDLHSELNLSSLELGDSALYFCASSVGASVKETQYFGPGTRLLVL.

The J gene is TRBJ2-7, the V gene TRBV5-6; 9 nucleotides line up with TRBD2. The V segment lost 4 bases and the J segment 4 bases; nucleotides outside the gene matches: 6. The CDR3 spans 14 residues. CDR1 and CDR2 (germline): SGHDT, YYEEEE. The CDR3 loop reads CASSLAGISYEQYF. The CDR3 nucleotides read TGTGCCAGCAGCCTAGCGGGGATCTCGTACGAGCAGTACTTC.

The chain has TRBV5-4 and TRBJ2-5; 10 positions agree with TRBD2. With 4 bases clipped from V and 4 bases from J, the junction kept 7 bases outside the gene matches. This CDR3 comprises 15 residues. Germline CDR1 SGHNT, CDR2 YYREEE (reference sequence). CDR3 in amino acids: CASSQNGLAVETQYF. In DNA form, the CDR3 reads TGTGCCAGCAGCCAAAATGGACTAGCGGTAGAGACCCAGTACTTC.

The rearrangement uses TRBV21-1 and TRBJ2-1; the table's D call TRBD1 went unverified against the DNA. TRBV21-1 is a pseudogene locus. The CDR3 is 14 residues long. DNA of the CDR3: TGTGCCAGCAGCGGCCGGGACAGGGGAAATGAGCAGTTCTTC. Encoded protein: CASSGRDRGNEQFF.

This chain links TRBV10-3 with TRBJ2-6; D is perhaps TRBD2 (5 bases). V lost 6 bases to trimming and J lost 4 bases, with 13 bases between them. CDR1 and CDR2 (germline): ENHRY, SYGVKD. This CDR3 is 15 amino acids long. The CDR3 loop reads CAIRRTGDGANVLTF. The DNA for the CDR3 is TGTGCCATCAGACGGACTGGCGACGGGGCCAACGTCCTGACTTTC.

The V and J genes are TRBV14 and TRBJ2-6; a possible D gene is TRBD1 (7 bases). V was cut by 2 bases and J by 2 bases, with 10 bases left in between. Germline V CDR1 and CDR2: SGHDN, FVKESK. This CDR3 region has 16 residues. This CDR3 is CASSQWRGPGANVLTF. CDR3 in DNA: TGTGCCAGCAGCCAATGGAGGGGGCCTGGGGCCAACGTCCTGACTTTC.

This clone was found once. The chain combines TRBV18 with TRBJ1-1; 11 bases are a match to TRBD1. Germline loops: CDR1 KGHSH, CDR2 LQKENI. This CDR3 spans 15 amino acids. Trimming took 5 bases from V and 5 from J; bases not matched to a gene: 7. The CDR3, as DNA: TGTGCCAGCTCAAGCCTCGGACAGGGGGCTACTGAAGCTTTCTTT. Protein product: CASSSLGQGATEAFF.

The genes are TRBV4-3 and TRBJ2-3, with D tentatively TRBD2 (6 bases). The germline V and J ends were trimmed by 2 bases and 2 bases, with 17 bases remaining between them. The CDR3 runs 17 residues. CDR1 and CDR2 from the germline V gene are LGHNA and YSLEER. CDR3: CASSQYLASANTDTQYF. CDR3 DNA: TGCGCCAGCAGCCAATATCTGGCTAGCGCCAACACAGATACGCAGTATTTT.

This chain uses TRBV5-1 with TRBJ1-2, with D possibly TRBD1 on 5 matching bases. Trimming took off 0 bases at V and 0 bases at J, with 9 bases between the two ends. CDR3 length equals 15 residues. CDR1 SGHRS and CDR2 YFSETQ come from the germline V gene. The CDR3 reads CASSLGAGSNYGYTF. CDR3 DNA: TGCGCCAGCAGCTTGGGGGCAGGGTCTAACTATGGCTACACCTTC.

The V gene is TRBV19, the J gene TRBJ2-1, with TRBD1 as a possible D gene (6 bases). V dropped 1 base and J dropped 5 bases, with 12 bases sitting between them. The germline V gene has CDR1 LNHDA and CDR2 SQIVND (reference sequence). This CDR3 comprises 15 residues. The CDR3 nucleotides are TGTGCCAGTAGTATAGGTAACAGGGAAAACAATGAGCAGTTCTTC. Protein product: CASSIGNRENNEQFF. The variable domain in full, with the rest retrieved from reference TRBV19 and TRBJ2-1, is DGGITQSPKYLFRKEGQNVTLSCEQNLNHDAMYWYRQDPGQGLRLIYYSQIVNDFQKGDIAEGYSVSREKKESFPLTVTSAQKNPTAFYLCASSIGNRENNEQFFGPGTRLTVL.

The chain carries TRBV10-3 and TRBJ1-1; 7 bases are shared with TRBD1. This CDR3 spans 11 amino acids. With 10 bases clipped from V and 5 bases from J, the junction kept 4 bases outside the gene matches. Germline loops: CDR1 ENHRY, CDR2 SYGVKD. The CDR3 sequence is CATRGGTEAFF. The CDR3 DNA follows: TGTGCCACCAGGGGGGGGACTGAAGCTTTCTTT.

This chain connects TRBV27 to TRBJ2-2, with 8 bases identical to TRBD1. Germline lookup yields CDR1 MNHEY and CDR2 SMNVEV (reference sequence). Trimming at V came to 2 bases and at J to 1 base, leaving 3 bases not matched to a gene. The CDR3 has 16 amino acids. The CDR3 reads CASSLTGGLNTGELFF. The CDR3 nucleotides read TGTGCCAGCAGTTTAACAGGGGGTTTGAACACCGGGGAGCTGTTTTTT.

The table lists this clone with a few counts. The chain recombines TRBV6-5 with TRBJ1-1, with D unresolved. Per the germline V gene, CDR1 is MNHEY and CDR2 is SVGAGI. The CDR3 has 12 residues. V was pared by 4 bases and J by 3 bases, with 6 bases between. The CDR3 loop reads CASSSEDTEAFF. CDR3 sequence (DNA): TGTGCCAGCAGTTCAGAGGACACTGAAGCTTTCTTT.

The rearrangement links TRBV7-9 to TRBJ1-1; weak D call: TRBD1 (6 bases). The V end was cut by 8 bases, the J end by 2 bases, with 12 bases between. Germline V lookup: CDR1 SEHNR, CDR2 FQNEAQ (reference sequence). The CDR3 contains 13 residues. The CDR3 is CASPAGVNTEAFF. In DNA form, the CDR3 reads TGTGCCAGCCCCGCAGGGGTAAACACTGAAGCTTTCTTT.

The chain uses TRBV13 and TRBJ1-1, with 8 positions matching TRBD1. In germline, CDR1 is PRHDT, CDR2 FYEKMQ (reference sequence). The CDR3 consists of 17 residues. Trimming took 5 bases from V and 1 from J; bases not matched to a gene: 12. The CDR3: CASSRLWTGPKNTEAFF. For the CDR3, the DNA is TGTGCCAGCAGCCGGCTCTGGACAGGGCCAAAGAACACTGAAGCTTTCTTT.

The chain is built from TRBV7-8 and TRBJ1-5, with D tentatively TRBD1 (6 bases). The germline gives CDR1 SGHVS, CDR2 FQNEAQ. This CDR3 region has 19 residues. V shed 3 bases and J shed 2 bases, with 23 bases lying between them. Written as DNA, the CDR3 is TGTGCCAGCAGCTTGGGGACGTGGGGCAGGGGAGATGGCAATCAGCCCCAGCATTTT. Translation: CASSLGTWGRGDGNQPQHF. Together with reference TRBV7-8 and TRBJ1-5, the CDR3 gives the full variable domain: GAGVSQSPRYKVAKRGQDVALRCDPISGHVSLFWYQQALGQGPEFLTYFQNEAQLDKSGLPSDRFFAERPEGSVSTLKIQRTQQEDSAVYLCASSLGTWGRGDGNQPQHFGDGTRLSIL.

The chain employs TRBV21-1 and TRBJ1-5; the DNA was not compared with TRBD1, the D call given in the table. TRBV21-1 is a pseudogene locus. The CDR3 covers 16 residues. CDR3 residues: CASSRGTDPFCQPQHF. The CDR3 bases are TGTGCCAGCAGCCGAGGGACAGACCCTTTTTGCCAGCCCCAGCATTTT.

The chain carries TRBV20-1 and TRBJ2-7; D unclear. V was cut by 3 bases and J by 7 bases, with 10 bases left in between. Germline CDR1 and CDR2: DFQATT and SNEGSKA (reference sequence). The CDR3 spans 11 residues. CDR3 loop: CSASIGQEQYF. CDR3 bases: TGCAGTGCTAGTATTGGGCAAGAGCAGTACTTC.

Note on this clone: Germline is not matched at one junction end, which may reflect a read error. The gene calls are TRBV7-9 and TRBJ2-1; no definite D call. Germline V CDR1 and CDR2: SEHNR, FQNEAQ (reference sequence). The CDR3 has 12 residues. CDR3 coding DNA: TGTTCCAGCAGCTTACCGCTTAGTGAGCAGTTCTTC. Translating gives CSSSLPLSEQFF.

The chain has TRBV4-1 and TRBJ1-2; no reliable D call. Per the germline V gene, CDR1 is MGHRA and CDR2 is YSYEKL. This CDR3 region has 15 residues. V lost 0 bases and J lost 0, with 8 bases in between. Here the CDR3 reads CASSQDDNSNYGYTF. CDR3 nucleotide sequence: TGCGCCAGCAGCCAAGACGACAACTCTAACTATGGCTACACCTTC.